Given below is one T cell receptor (beta chain) in context. Its specific antigen is unknown. No much larger clone exists at a distance of one base, and base qualities are not known. The entry originates in a study of control samples from healthy donors and cancer patients (dated by TCRdb to the early 2020s). CDR1 and CDR2, looked up from the germline V gene, are SGHTA and FQGNSA. The CDR3 measures 14 amino acids from cysteine to phenylalanine. Only CDR3 DNA is held: 42 bases, read in frame from base 1. Trimming leaves V shorter by 5 bases and J shorter by 6 bases, with the junction holding 9 bases beyond the gene matches. Libraries were prepared through the immunoSEQ multiplex PCR assay. In TCRdb, the immuneACCESS table is reduced to in-frame sequences with V and J assigned. These tables do not hold every clone; where another copy was compared, an unresolved V gene accounts for under half, and the others remain unexplained. The sample data list 110,000 or so clones, and roughly 91% of these were observed just once. Roughly a sixth of the sample is in the top ten clones.

The rearranged chain carries TRBV7-2 and TRBJ1-1; TRBD1 aligns with 7 central bases. This receptor was obtained from a woman between 50 and 59 years old in good health. The sample was blood. The nucleotide sequence is TGTGCCAGCAGCATTAAGACAGGGTATGCTGAAGCTTTCTTT. Translated, this is CASSIKTGYAEAFF.